The sequence of this T cell receptor beta chain was determined in a study of vaccination and CD4 T cells after COVID-19. The treatment is: approximately 9-day PBMC culture with coronavirus spike peptide pools or control peptides (ViraFEST assay). Cultured CD4+ T cell DNA underwent sequencing with the Oncomine TCR Beta short-read assay. MiXCR was run by TCRdb on the PCR reads, yielding one entry per CDR3 protein. The sample shows approximately 8,700 distinct CDR3 sequences, around 62% of them seen only once. The ends lost 3 bases at V and 4 bases at J; junction bases unmatched: 12. The CDR3 runs to 16 residues. Germline V gene data show CDR1 as DFQATT and CDR2 as SNEGSKA (reference sequence). Points on this clonotype: Its antigen is as yet unknown.

This rearrangement joins TRBV20-1 to TRBJ2-5, with 9 bases fitting TRBD2. Sequences were obtained from CD4+ T cells from blood, cultured in vitro. This sequence was found in a human donor who had recovered from COVID-19. CDR3: CSARGWGGGAGETQYF. DNA of the CDR3: TGCAGTGCTAGGGGGTGGGGCGGGGGGGCAGGAGAGACCCAGTACTTC.